This TCR beta chain derives from a study of PD-1 blockade in mismatch repair-deficient tumors. Study-wide background: All were previously treated, progressing patients with approximately 12 mismatch repair-deficient cancer types. Notes on the study in general: Tumor-resident clones, often absent from pretreatment blood, expanded after pembrolizumab and then contracted.

A word on this clone: What it binds is unknown.

TCRdb keeps only in-frame clones here, not all; method: immunoSEQ multiplex PCR. The repertoire consists of 55,000 to 85,000 clones, with approximately 78% occurring once and the leading ten covering approximately 5%. The germline gives CDR1 SGHVS, CDR2 FQNEAQ. The CDR3 extends over 15 amino acids. V lost 6 bases, J lost 3 bases, and 11 bases stayed unmatched. The source material was peripheral blood, sampled 2 weeks after starting pembrolizumab. The sequence was collected from an adult with mismatch repair-deficient cancer. V and J are TRBV7-8 and TRBJ2-7, with 7 bases identical to TRBD1. CDR3 amino acids: CASRSPAGGSYEQYF. The CDR3 DNA reads as TGTGCCAGCAGAAGCCCGGCAGGGGGTAGCTACGAGCAGTACTTC.